This T cell receptor (beta chain) was documented in a study of tumor-infiltrating lymphocytes in primary liver carcinoma. Background on the study: Participating patients were men and women between 30 and 69 years old. Findings and caveats of the study: Tumor region pairs overlapped more than did tumor-adjacent and tumor-blood pairs. Merely some 7-24% of top clones spanned all five tumor regions.

The CDR3 is 18 amino acids. Germline V gene lookup returns CDR1 ENHRY and CDR2 SYGVKD. The trim removed 10 bases at V and 0 bases at J, leaving 19 bases unmatched. Unsorted bulk tissue of roughly 20-34 mg yielded co-extracted RNA and DNA. For each tumor, five separate regions were sampled. A constant-region primer served to make TCR beta cDNA from around 500 ng total RNA. Slightly modified ARM-PCR, run as three nested multiplex PCR rounds, produced the TCR beta libraries. Both of the initial two PCR rounds ran for nine to eleven cycles and employed TRBV1-TRBV30 forward primers alongside a C-beta reverse primer. TCRdb re-called the multiplex PCR reads through MiXCR, storing one row per CDR3 protein. The table lists about 130,000 distinct CDR3 sequences, around 64% of them singletons. This clonotype was recorded once. Antigen unknown.

Specimen: liver tumor tissue from sampling region 3. Stated subset: tumor region T3, left-lateral pole. This sequence joins TRBV10-3 and TRBJ2-3, with 7 bases aligning to TRBD2. This clonotype was obtained from a woman aged 55-69 years with primary liver carcinoma and hepatitis B virus infection. DNA for the CDR3: TGTGCCAAGATCGGGACTATCGGGAGCGGTATTAGCACAGATACGCAGTATTTT. Amino acid sequence: CAKIGTIGSGISTDTQYF.